This TCR beta chain was identified during a study of blood T cells in healthy people across ages (dated by TCRdb to between 2015 and 2017). In the study overall: In model experiments, roughly one uniquely barcoded TCR beta cDNA molecule per two T cells was captured by template switching. Using deep sequencing normalized with unique cDNA molecular identifiers, the study measured how TCR beta repertoire diversity changes with age. The donors were divided into four age groups: young (average 16 years), middle-aged (about 40), aged (about 62) and long-lived (around 87). To avoid experimental bias, donors of different ages were randomly spread across the sequencing lanes. Two additional independent replicas of 1 million unique cDNA reads from the same blood draw were analyzed for two donors (one aged 18 to 30 and one aged 80 or older). The study at large found these results: Total diversity estimates from one million sequenced T cells were considered lower bounds and underestimates. Compared with the aged group, the long-lived group had more naive CD4+ T cells, fewer expanded clones and increased TCR diversity, suggesting age selection. A strong correlation was found between observed TCR beta diversity and the percentage of naive T cells measured by flow cytometry. As age increased, observed TCR beta diversity per million T cells dropped in a roughly linear way, and a significant reduction was already evident by age roughly 40. Because the CMV infection status of the donors was unknown, age-related changes in expanded clonotypes may potentially have been confounded. Because profiling used bulk unsorted PBMCs, naive and antigen-experienced compartments could not be compared conclusively.

About this clonotype itself: Its antigen is still unknown. No base quality values were provided; no much bigger clone lies one nucleotide off.

Preparation of the library involved 5' RACE. Instrument used: Illumina HiSeq 2500. The second PCR ran for about 7 to 11 cycles and used a J-beta primer mix along with a sample-barcoded 5' primer. A unique molecular identifier was introduced onto each TCR beta cDNA molecule by a template-switch 5' adaptor carrying 12 random nucleotides. Each sample yielded at least 2.5 million CDR3-containing paired-end reads. The Mint cDNA synthesis kit, primed by a TRBC-specific oligonucleotide, was used to synthesize first-strand cDNA from all RNA. Following uracil-DNA glycosylase treatment, a first 18-cycle PCR with universal primers M1SS and BC2_uni_R was performed on all cDNA. Processing in the source paper ran as follows. Each sample was normalized by randomly selecting 1 million high-quality reads, each carrying a distinct molecular identifier. Instead of being binned into consensus sequences, reads that shared molecular identifiers were thrown out. MiTCR, run with a Q25 quality threshold and the strictest error-elimination algorithm, handled CDR3 identification, clonotype clustering and error correction. Lower-bound total TCR beta diversity was estimated with a nonparametric unseen species model using Euler transformation. TCRdb applied fastp at Q25 and MiXCR to the public reads, then kept only in-frame beta chains. Every distinct CDR3 protein forms one entry, paired with its most common genes and DNA. The V and J calls were not made by the authors but by TCRdb's processing. The sample yields around 870,000 distinct CDR3 sequences; roughly 26% were counted once. The ten biggest clones cover around 16% of the sample.

Donors were 30 to 45 systemically healthy Caucasian individuals from Russia aged roughly 6 to 90 years. Around 10 milliliters of peripheral blood were collected from each donor into EDTA-treated Vacutainer tubes. PBMCs were isolated by Ficoll-Paque density-gradient centrifugation, with at least 7 million obtained per sample. Trizol reagent was used to extract total RNA from the PBMCs, yielding at least 6 micrograms per sample. For every donor, flow cytometry on a PBMC aliquot measured the percentage of naive CD45RAhigh/CD27high T cells. Sample: blood. This receptor was obtained from a woman of 80 years or more in good health.

Here is the DNA: TGTGCCAGCAGCTTAGACGTTGGGTTACGGAACACCGGGGAGCTGTTTTTT. Its translation is CASSLDVGLRNTGELFF. The chain is assembled from TRBV11-2 and TRBJ2-2, with no reliable assignment of the D segment. CDR1 and CDR2, looked up from the germline V gene, are SGHAT and FQNNGV. Measured from the cysteine to the phenylalanine, the CDR3 is 17 residues long. Kept here is only the CDR3 DNA, which spans 51 bases and is read in frame from base 1. V is reduced by 0 bases and J by 1 base, leaving a spacing of 12 bases between them.